Listed below are T cell receptor beta chains from one sample, sequenced in a study of cytomegalovirus exposure and HLA in healthy donors. Assay used: immunoSEQ multiplex PCR; TCRdb lists only in-frame clones, some missing. The data show about 59,000 clones, with 75% to 85% seen just once and 3.9% held by the top ten. The sequenced sample consisted of PBMCs. Every receptor here comes from a woman aged 40 to 50 in good health and CMV-seronegative. Both conserved end residues are trimmed from each CDR3. The D gene is left open where the match is weak.

v_call d_call cdr3_aa
TRBV9 . ASTRGDAVLDTQY
TRBV4-1 . ASSPRLVTDTQY
TRBV7-9 TRBD1 ASRGGLQETQY
TRBV19 . ASSLSVPRRSQETQY
TRBV5-1 TRBD1 ASSLWGDRAPLGDIQY
TRBV28 TRBD1 ASSSNPGQAQSTDTQY
TRBV5-1 TRBD1 ASGGQGLNEQF
TRBV5-6 TRBD1 ASSPGQGAVGYT
TRBV6-5 . ASSWGNNQPQH
TRBV5-1 TRBD2 ASSLGGSGSSYNEQF
TRBV9 TRBD2 ASSVGAGAVGNEQF
TRBV28 . ASSLEGVKNSYEQY
TRBV5-1 . ASSEARGDTGAF
TRBV5-6 . ASSWGGQPRKLF
TRBV15 TRBD1 ATSREKGTGREQY
TRBV9 TRBD2 ASSPRRGTSTDTQY
TRBV25-1 TRBD1 ASSASPLDRVNTEAF
TRBV30 TRBD1 AWSGLGGLNTEAF
TRBV19 . ASKLEGRSSGNTIY
TRBV28 TRBD1 ASSLKGANTEAF
TRBV5-1 . ASSFPDMNTEAF
TRBV25-1 . ASRDSDFYGYT
TRBV2 TRBD2 ASPRTSGRSLETQY
TRBV7-9 . SSSRTNDYT
TRBV15 . ATSRDRDSVETQY
TRBV2 . ASSESLLQVDSNQPQH
TRBV28 . ASSLNRVRASNEQF
TRBV25-1 TRBD2 ASSEGAGGPTDTQY
TRBV4-1 . ASSQVPTRAYTGELF
TRBV7-9 . ASSTTRSSGRSYNGQF
TRBV28 TRBD1 ASSLGTGGAFKNIQY
TRBV7-2 . ASSLVMGDGYT
TRBV19 . ASSTSKNTGELF
TRBV5-1 TRBD1 ASIGGQAYNEQF
TRBV7-9 TRBD1 ASSAGQSYGYT
TRBV5-1 TRBD2 ASSSRLGGLAGGYPNEQF
TRBV7-2 . ASSLPESEKLF
TRBV27 TRBD2 ASSLTGTSGGETQY
TRBV6-1 TRBD1 ASSTQGARREKLF
TRBV25-1 . ASSEWRADTQY
TRBV2 TRBD2 ASSTNALAGGENDEQF
TRBV19 . ASSSNPSQVLTDTQY
TRBV27 . ASKGPQETQY
TRBV9 . ASSVGTVPGTDTQY
TRBV27 . ASSLLAGAGGEQY
TRBV12-5 . ASGFGEDTIY
TRBV5-4 . ASSLGTYNTGELF
TRBV28 TRBD2 ASSFLAGENEQF
TRBV6-6 TRBD1 ASSSVGQGNQPQH
TRBV5-1 TRBD2 ASSFGGRTDTQY
TRBV15 . ATSRTPGQGYNEQF
TRBV10-3 . AISVSTTGLQETQY
TRBV6-5 TRBD1 ASSHRGMNTEAF
TRBV14 . ASSDWGEGYT
TRBV5-1 TRBD1 ASTSTGWTDTQY
TRBV5-1 TRBD1 ASSLMGTDAETQY
TRBV4-2 . ASSQDAGGGGNTIY
TRBV7-2 . ASSLVSQANQPQH
TRBV10-1 TRBD2 ASSMTSGTDTQY
TRBV28 . ASQIDPGHSGNTIY